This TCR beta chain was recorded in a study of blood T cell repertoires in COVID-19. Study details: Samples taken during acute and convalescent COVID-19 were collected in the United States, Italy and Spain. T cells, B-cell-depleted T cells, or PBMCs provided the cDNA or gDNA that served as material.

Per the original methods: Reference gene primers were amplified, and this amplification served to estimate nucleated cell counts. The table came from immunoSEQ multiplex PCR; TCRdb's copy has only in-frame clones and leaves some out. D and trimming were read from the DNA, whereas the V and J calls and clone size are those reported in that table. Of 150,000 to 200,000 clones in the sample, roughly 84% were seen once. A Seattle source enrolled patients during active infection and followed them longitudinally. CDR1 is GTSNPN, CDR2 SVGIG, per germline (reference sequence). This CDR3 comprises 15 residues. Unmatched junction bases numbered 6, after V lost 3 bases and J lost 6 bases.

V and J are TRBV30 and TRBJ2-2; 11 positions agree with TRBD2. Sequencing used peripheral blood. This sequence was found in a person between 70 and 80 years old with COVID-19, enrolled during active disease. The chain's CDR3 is CAWRGIAGGAGELFF. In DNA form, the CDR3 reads TGTGCCTGGAGGGGGATAGCGGGAGGGGCCGGGGAGCTGTTTTTT. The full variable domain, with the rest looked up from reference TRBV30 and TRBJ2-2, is SQTIHQWPATLVQPVGSPLSLECTVEGTSNPNLYWYRQAAGRGLQLLFYSVGIGQISSEVPQNLSASRPQDRQFILSSKKLLLSDSGFYLCAWRGIAGGAGELFFGEGSRLTVL.